Listed here are 23 T cell receptor beta chains from one sample, sequenced in a study of blood T cell repertoires in COVID-19. This table comes from immunoSEQ multiplex PCR, and its TCRdb copy is limited to in-frame clones, with some not included. Here the sample spans 300,000 to 350,000 clones, about 83% being singletons. The sequenced sample consisted of peripheral blood. These receptors came from a man between 25 and 39 years old with active or convalescent COVID-19.

V is TRBV6-5 and J is TRBJ2-1, with D maybe TRBD2 (5 bases). Germline V lookup: CDR1 MNHEY, CDR2 SVGAGI. The V end was cut by 0 bases, the J end by 9 bases, with 15 bases between. This CDR3 is built from 15 residues. For the CDR3, the DNA is TGTGCCAGCAGTTACTCGCCGGGATCTGTGGGTGAGCAGTTCTTC. Its translation: CASSYSPGSVGEQFF.

The chain joins TRBV7-8 to TRBJ2-2, with 14 positions matching TRBD2. Germline trimming cut 6 bases from V and 5 bases from J; bases unmatched to any gene: 11. Germline V lookup: CDR1 SGHVS, CDR2 FQNEAQ. The CDR3 runs to 18 residues. CDR3 sequence (DNA): TGTGCCAGCAGACACCGACTAGCGGGGGGGCTGCAAACCGGGGAGCTGTTTTTT. Its protein is CASRHRLAGGLQTGELFF.

This rearrangement joins TRBV7-2 to TRBJ2-6; D possibly corresponds to TRBD2 (5 bases). Deletions cut 8 bases from V and 3 bases from J, with 14 bases between. Germline values: CDR1 SGHTA, CDR2 FQGNSA. There are 15 residues in the CDR3. The CDR3 nucleotides read TGTGCCAGCTATAGCGTTCCGGGTGGGGCCAACGTCCTGACTTTC. Translating it yields CASYSVPGGANVLTF.

The chain is built from TRBV6-2 or TRBV6-3 and TRBJ2-7; 7 bases are shared with TRBD2. The CDR3 is 15 residues long. V trimming: 0 bases; J trimming: 5 bases; junction bases outside the gene matches: 7. The germline CDR1 and CDR2 sequences are MNHEY and SVGEGT. CDR3 nucleotides: TGTGCCAGCAGTTACTCGGGAACTAGCGCCCACGAGCAGTACTTC. Translation: CASSYSGTSAHEQYF.

This chain joins TRBV9 and TRBJ1-1, with D hard to call. Trimming cost V 0 bases and J 6 bases, with 12 bases left between them. Germline lookup yields CDR1 SGDLS and CDR2 YYNGEE. This CDR3 has 14 amino acids. CDR3 DNA: TGTGCCAGCAGCGTAGATGGCCTTGTGGCTGAAGCTTTCTTT. It encodes CASSVDGLVAEAFF.

The chain has TRBV30 and TRBJ2-7; D remains unclear. CDR1 and CDR2 (germline): GTSNPN, SVGIG (reference sequence). Deletions cut 3 bases from V and 6 bases from J, with 12 bases between. The CDR3 contains 12 residues. This chain's CDR3 is CAWRSGGPEQYF. CDR3 DNA: TGTGCCTGGAGAAGTGGTGGGCCCGAGCAGTACTTC.

This clone was recorded a few times. This rearrangement joins TRBV30 to TRBJ2-7; 10 bases match TRBD1. This CDR3 spans 17 amino acids. V shed 0 bases and J 4 bases; nucleotides not matched to a gene: 12. CDR1 GTSNPN and CDR2 SVGIG come from the germline V gene (reference sequence). The CDR3 sequence: CAWSVGGWTGGIYEQYF. The CDR3 bases are TGTGCCTGGAGTGTAGGGGGCTGGACAGGGGGTATTTACGAGCAGTACTTC.

The chain joins TRBV30 to TRBJ2-5, with a tentative D call TRBD2 (7 bases). This CDR3 is built from 13 residues. The ends were cut back, 2 bases at V and 5 bases at J, with 12 bases in the middle. Germline V gene lookup returns CDR1 GTSNPN and CDR2 SVGIG (reference sequence). The CDR3 loop is CAWSRGRGETQYF. The CDR3 nucleotides are TGTGCCTGGAGTCGGGGGCGGGGGGAGACCCAGTACTTC.

With respect to this clone: At the DNA level, this CDR3 is encoded by other sequences in the same sample as well. The chain links TRBV7-9 to TRBJ2-1; TRBD2 matches at 8 bases. The trim removed 2 bases at V and 8 bases at J, leaving 2 bases unmatched. The V gene's germline CDR1 is SEHNR and CDR2 FQNEAQ (reference sequence). CDR3 size: 13 residues. The CDR3 protein is CASSLSGGDEQFF. In DNA form, the CDR3 reads TGTGCCAGCAGCTTATCCGGGGGGGATGAGCAGTTCTTC.

The rearrangement joins TRBV24-1 to TRBJ2-3, with TRBD2 identical over 7 bases. Germline V CDR1 and CDR2: KGHDR, SFDVKD. There are 13 residues in the CDR3. The ends lost 9 bases at V and 2 bases at J; junction bases unmatched: 4. This CDR3 is CATWGGPTDTQYF. CDR3 DNA: TGTGCCACCTGGGGGGGACCCACAGATACGCAGTATTTT.

This clone was picked up one time. V gene TRBV20-1 combines with J gene TRBJ2-3; TRBD2 matches at 10 bases. The CDR3 extends over 15 amino acids. In germline, CDR1 is DFQATT, CDR2 SNEGSKA (reference sequence). The J segment lost 2 bases and the V segment lost 3 bases, leaving 5 bases of the junction unmatched. DNA for the CDR3: TGCAGTGCTAGTATAGCGGGAGGAATCACAGATACGCAGTATTTT. This codes for CSASIAGGITDTQYF.

The V and J genes are TRBV11-3 and TRBJ1-3; 10 bases map to TRBD1. The CDR3 runs to 18 residues. CDR1 and CDR2 from the germline V gene are SGHNT and YENEEA. Germline trimming cut 1 base from V and 4 bases from J; bases unmatched to any gene: 10. CDR3 nucleotides: TGTGCCAGCAGCTTAGCCGGGACAGGGGCCACTCGCGGAAACACCATATATTTT. Protein: CASSLAGTGATRGNTIYF.

V usage is TRBV10-2 and J usage is TRBJ2-6; tentative D call: TRBD1 (5 bases). Germline V gene sequence: CDR1 WSHSY, CDR2 SAAADI. The CDR3 extends over 15 amino acids. Trimming took 8 bases from V and 0 from J, leaving 11 bases between them. Here the CDR3 reads CASGAVDSGANVLTF. The CDR3 DNA reads TGCGCCAGCGGGGCGGTGGACTCTGGGGCCAACGTCCTGACTTTC.

The genes are TRBV5-4 and TRBJ1-3; D is unclear. V lost 0 bases and J lost 4, with 11 bases in between. The CDR3 covers 15 residues. From germline, CDR1 is SGHNT and CDR2 YYREEE (reference sequence). In nucleotides, the CDR3 is TGTGCCAGCAGCTTGGGTACGGGAGCGGGAAACACCATATATTTT. The encoded protein is CASSLGTGAGNTIYF.

The rearrangement uses TRBV19 and TRBJ2-2, with 7 nucleotides matching TRBD1. V dropped 5 bases and J dropped 0; count of bases not matched to a gene: 3. The CDR3 is 15 amino acids. The germline V gene encodes CDR1 LNHDA and CDR2 SQIVND (reference sequence). The CDR3 is CASSVQGANTGELFF. The DNA of the CDR3 is TGTGCCAGTAGTGTGCAGGGGGCGAACACCGGGGAGCTGTTTTTT.

The V call is TRBV6-5, the J call TRBJ1-2; TRBD1 matches 7 bases. V gave up 5 bases and J gave up 8 bases; unmatched junction bases: 2. Germline V CDR1 and CDR2: MNHEY, SVGAGI. The CDR3 covers 11 residues. CDR3 sequence: CASSQGQGYTF. DNA of the CDR3: TGTGCCAGCAGTCAGGGACAGGGCTACACCTTC.

The chain uses TRBV24-1 and TRBJ2-1; a weak D match, TRBD1 (5 bases). The CDR3 spans 17 residues. Trimming pared 1 base from V and 1 base from J, leaving 13 bases between. Looked up from germline, CDR1 is KGHDR and CDR2 is SFDVKD. CDR3 sequence: CATSDFTGGRSYNEQFF. The DNA of the CDR3 is TGTGCCACCAGTGATTTCACAGGTGGTAGATCCTACAATGAGCAGTTCTTC.

A single count supports this clone. This sequence joins TRBV29-1 and TRBJ2-2; TRBD2 matches 11 bases. The CDR3 has 13 residues. CDR1 SQVTM and CDR2 ANQGSEA come from the germline V gene. Trimming at V came to 7 bases and at J to 6 bases, leaving 4 bases not matched to a gene. The CDR3 spells CSALAGGPGELFF. The CDR3 DNA is TGCAGCGCCTTAGCGGGGGGGCCCGGGGAGCTGTTTTTT.

The chain uses TRBV9 and TRBJ1-2; TRBD1 matches 9 bases. The V gene end was trimmed by 4 bases and the J gene end by 8 bases; junction bases not matched to a gene: 6. Per germline, CDR1 SGDLS and CDR2 YYNGEE. The CDR3 is 13 amino acids. CDR3 sequence (DNA): TGTGCCAGCAGCCGGACAGGGGCCGCCGGCTACACCTTC. Translation gives CASSRTGAAGYTF. Combining the CDR3 with reference TRBV9 and TRBJ1-2 gives the whole variable domain DSGVTQTPKHLITATGQRVTLRCSPRSGDLSVYWYQQSLDQGLQFLIQYYNGEERAKGNILERFSAQQFPDLHSELNLSSLELGDSALYFCASSRTGAAGYTFGSGTRLTVV.

CDR3 in DNA: TGTGCCAGCAGCCTAGAGTGGAACGGCAATCAGCCCCAGCATTTT. This gives the protein CASSLEWNGNQPQHF. The J gene is TRBJ1-5, the V gene TRBV28; no clear D. There are 15 residues in the CDR3. With 6 bases removed from V and 2 bases from J, the gap between germline ends came to 14 bases. Germline V CDR1 and CDR2: MDHEN, SYDVKM.

This clone was seen just once. This chain connects TRBV6-4 to TRBJ2-3, with 8 nucleotides matching TRBD1. Trimming cost V 4 bases and J 6 bases; bases outside gene matches: 15. Per the germline V gene, CDR1 is MRHNA and CDR2 is SNTAGT. The CDR3 is made up of 17 amino acids. CDR3 DNA sequence: TGTGCCAGCAGTGTTCGGGCCCTTGGACAGGGTGGGGATACGCAGTATTTT. This sequence encodes CASSVRALGQGGDTQYF.

In this sample, this clone turned up once. The chain has TRBV25-1 and TRBJ2-5; 7 nucleotides align to TRBD2. The germline V gene has CDR1 MGHDK and CDR2 SYGVNS. The V segment lost 3 bases and the J segment 4 bases; nucleotides outside the gene matches: 8. The CDR3 has 15 amino acids. CDR3 bases: TGTGCCAGCAGTGACTTCGGGGAGGGTCGAGAGACCCAGTACTTC. Translated, it gives CASSDFGEGRETQYF.

The chain links TRBV28 to TRBJ2-7; weak D call: TRBD2 (5 bases). The germline CDR1 and CDR2 sequences are MDHEN and SYDVKM. Trimming removed 8 bases from V and 3 bases from J, with 20 bases in between. CDR3 size: 15 residues. Here the CDR3 reads CASPYGGSVYYEQYF. Written as DNA, the CDR3 is TGTGCCAGCCCCTACGGTGGTAGCGTCTACTACGAGCAGTACTTC.